The text below deals with one TCR beta chain. The target antigen is unknown. Germline CDR1 MNHEY, CDR2 SVGAGI. This CDR3 has 15 amino acids. V shed 0 bases and J 8 bases; nucleotides not matched to a gene: 4. It was with 60 Vbeta and 13 Jbeta primers that the PCR ran. Assay: immunoSEQ multiplex PCR; the TCRdb copy retains only in-frame clones and omits some. The sample shows approximately 130,000 clones, over 60% of them seen only once. This specimen comes from a study of cytomegalovirus exposure and HLA in healthy donors. On the study more broadly: Early released data comprised about 85 million unique TCRs from HLA-typed donors.

Findings of the study overall: A likely sequencing artifact accounted for one observed cluster of highly shared sequence variants. When analyzed later, a missense DCLRE1C variant was found to be linked to TCR beta V- and J-gene trimming. Associated with cytomegalovirus, according to the listing, were fewer than 200 TCR beta chains.

The chain carries TRBV6-5 and TRBJ2-1, with 10 positions matching TRBD2. Sequencing was carried out using PBMCs. This receptor was obtained from a female donor in good health and CMV-seropositive. CDR3 sequence: CASSYSASGSYEQFF. The CDR3 bases are TGTGCCAGCAGTTACTCGGCTAGCGGGAGTTATGAGCAGTTCTTC.